Below are 21 T cell receptor beta chains sequenced from a single sample in a study of T cells in Graves' hyperthyroidism and ophthalmopathy. Authors of the study amplified TCR beta CDR3 regions from RNA transcripts. In the first-round RT-PCR of the TCR CDR3, the HTBI primer set was used. TCRdb processed the multiplex PCR reads anew with MiXCR; each CDR3 protein has one entry. The sample gives 350,000 to 400,000 distinct CDR3 sequences, 15% of which show up once; roughly 33% is in the top ten. Sequenced: blood. The receptors were gathered from a woman in her 30s with Graves' hyperthyroidism.

The rearrangement links TRBV6-2 or TRBV6-3 to TRBJ2-3; 7 nucleotides line up with TRBD2. This CDR3 has 15 amino acids. Germline V gives CDR1 MNHEY, CDR2 SVGEGT. The J segment lost 5 bases and the V segment lost 6 bases, leaving 11 bases of the junction unmatched. The CDR3: CASRYGWGGGDTQYF. Written as DNA, the CDR3 is TGTGCCAGCAGATACGGGTGGGGGGGGGGAGATACGCAGTATTTT.

This clonotype was recorded once. The chain has TRBV11-2 and TRBJ2-5; D is perhaps TRBD1 or TRBD2 (5 bases each). Trimming left V 3 bases short and J 5 bases short, with 19 bases between. Germline V gives CDR1 SGHAT, CDR2 FQNNGV. This CDR3 is built from 16 residues. CDR3 sequence reads: CASSFIEGRRYETQYF. In nucleotides, the CDR3 is TGTGCCAGCAGCTTCATAGAGGGGAGACGTTACGAGACCCAGTACTTC.

The sample holds many counts of this clonotype. V gene TRBV2 combines with J gene TRBJ2-3; D is ambiguous. Germline CDR1 SNHLY, CDR2 FYNNEI. This CDR3 has 16 amino acids. V shed 4 bases and J shed 0 bases, with 14 bases lying between them. The CDR3: CASSADRQYSTDTQYF. The CDR3 bases are TGTGCCAGCAGTGCGGATAGGCAGTATAGCACAGATACGCAGTATTTT.

This clonotype was seen repeatedly, ten times or more. The chain recombines TRBV3-1 with TRBJ2-5; 8 positions match TRBD1. Looked up from germline, CDR1 is LGHDT and CDR2 is YNNKEL (reference sequence). The V and J ends lost 5 bases and 2 bases, in that order; junction bases with no gene match: 4. The CDR3 spans 14 residues. DNA of the CDR3: TGTGCCAGCAGCGACTGGACAGGGCAAGAGACCCAGTACTTC. Protein product: CASSDWTGQETQYF.

The chain employs TRBV7-2 and TRBJ1-5, with D unclear. The CDR3 has 18 amino acids. V dropped 5 bases and J dropped 3 bases, with 23 bases sitting between them. Germline assignment: CDR1 SGHTA and CDR2 FQGNSA. CDR3 nucleotide sequence: TGTGCCAGCAGCCGCCGGCCGGATCTATTATTAAACAATCAGCCCCAGCATTTT. This sequence encodes CASSRRPDLLLNNQPQHF.

The chain has TRBV25-1 and TRBJ2-1, with D possibly called TRBD1 or TRBD2 (6 bases each). Per the germline V gene, CDR1 is MGHDK and CDR2 is SYGVNS. The CDR3 extends over 14 amino acids. With 2 bases removed from V and 4 bases from J, the gap between germline ends came to 9 bases. CDR3 amino acids: CASSEGGLYNEQFF. CDR3 DNA: TGTGCCAGCAGTGAAGGGGGGCTTTACAATGAGCAGTTCTTC.

The chain has TRBV7-9 and TRBJ1-1; no definite D call. Germline values: CDR1 SEHNR, CDR2 FQNEAQ (reference sequence). The CDR3 has 16 amino acids. Trimming took off 5 bases at V and 0 bases at J, with 16 bases between the two ends. The CDR3 reads CASSPIGKSMNTEAFF. The CDR3 DNA follows: TGTGCCAGCAGCCCGATTGGAAAATCCATGAACACTGAAGCTTTCTTT.

Remarks on this clonotype: The CDR3 does not close with the conserved phenylalanine or tryptophan, likely indicating a read error. The chain has TRBV10-3 and TRBJ2-3; a possible D gene is TRBD2 (6 bases). The germline V and J ends were trimmed by 4 bases and 2 bases, with 25 bases remaining between them. Germline loops: CDR1 ENHRY, CDR2 SYGVKD. The CDR3 totals 19 residues. CDR3 amino acids: CAISGSPRSGTPTTDTQYL. The CDR3 nucleotides are TGTGCCATCAGTGGGTCCCCCCGTAGCGGAACCCCAACCACAGATACGCAGTATTTA.

The V gene is TRBV2, the J gene TRBJ2-7, with 11 bases fitting TRBD2. Germline values: CDR1 SNHLY, CDR2 FYNNEI. The trim removed 6 bases at V and 7 bases at J, leaving 8 bases unmatched. The CDR3 extends over 14 amino acids. In DNA form, the CDR3 reads TGTGCCAGCAGCCGACTAGCGGGAAATAAAGAGCAGTACTTC. Its translation is CASSRLAGNKEQYF.

This clonotype was detected a few times. This chain uses TRBV18 with TRBJ2-5, with D possibly called TRBD1 or TRBD2 (5 bases each). CDR3 length: 17 amino acids. Trimming removed 3 bases from V and 3 bases from J, with 20 bases in between. Germline CDR1 reads KGHSH; CDR2 reads LQKENI. CDR3 in DNA: TGTGCCAGCTCACCGAGTCCTACCAGGGTGAGGGAAGAGACCCAGTACTTC. Translating gives CASSPSPTRVREETQYF. The whole variable domain, remainder taken from reference TRBV18 and TRBJ2-5, is NAGVMQNPRHLVRRRGQEARLRCSPMKGHSHVYWYRQLPEEGLKFMVYLQKENIIDESGMPKERFSAEFPKEGPSILRIQQVVRGDSAAYFCASSPSPTRVREETQYFGPGTRLLVL.

This clonotype was detected ten times or more. The CDR3, as DNA: TGTGCCAGCAGCGTAGGGATTACGCAGTATTTT. Its protein is CASSVGITQYF. The chain uses TRBV9 and TRBJ2-3; the D is unclear. Germline V CDR1 and CDR2: SGDLS, YYNGEE. This CDR3 has 11 residues. V was trimmed by 0 bases and J by 8 bases, leaving 4 bases between them.

This clonotype was observed many times. The gene calls are TRBV20-1 and TRBJ1-5; maybe TRBD1 (5 bases). This CDR3 is 16 amino acids long. Trimming took off 6 bases at V and 1 base at J, with 19 bases between the two ends. The germline V gene encodes CDR1 DFQATT and CDR2 SNEGSKA (reference sequence). The CDR3 sequence is CSARFRGVRSNQPQHF. DNA for the CDR3: TGCAGTGCCCGCTTCCGGGGGGTTAGGAGCAATCAGCCCCAGCATTTT.

Concerning this clonotype itself: This may come from a read error, since a much larger clone is one base off. The gene calls are TRBV30 and TRBJ2-1; D call uncertain. V lost 4 bases and J 10 bases, leaving 20 bases between the germline ends. The CDR3 spans 14 residues. Germline values: CDR1 GTSNPN, CDR2 SVGIG (reference sequence). Written as DNA, the CDR3 is TGTGCCTGGAATTTGAGACTGCCCTCCGACGAGCAGTTCTTC. It is translated as CAWNLRLPSDEQFF.

The chain's CDR3 is CASSFQAENTEAFF. The CDR3 DNA reads as TGCGCCAGCAGCTTCCAGGCGGAGAACACTGAAGCTTTCTTT. The chain links TRBV5-1 to TRBJ1-1; D unresolved. Trimming stripped 2 bases from V and 1 base from J, with 9 bases between. Per the germline V gene, CDR1 is SGHRS and CDR2 is YFSETQ. This CDR3 region has 14 residues.

This clonotype has ten or more counts. The genes are TRBV18 and TRBJ2-5; D is unclear. The CDR3 is made up of 15 amino acids. With 3 bases removed from V and 1 base from J, the gap between germline ends came to 12 bases. Germline CDR1 KGHSH, CDR2 LQKENI. The DNA for the CDR3 is TGTGCCAGCTCACCGACGATTTCGGGCCAAGAGACCCAGTACTTC. This translates into CASSPTISGQETQYF.

The table lists this clonotype with a few counts. The chain has TRBV5-1 and TRBJ1-2; TRBD1 matches at 7 bases. Germline values: CDR1 SGHRS, CDR2 YFSETQ. The CDR3 sequence is 14 residues long. The trim removed 2 bases at V and 2 bases at J, leaving 3 bases unmatched. The DNA for the CDR3 is TGCGCCAGCAGCTTAGGACAGGAAAACTATGGCTACACCTTC. Its translation is CASSLGQENYGYTF. Full variable domain (outside the CDR3, taken from reference TRBV5-1 and TRBJ1-2): KAGVTQTPRYLIKTRGQQVTLSCSPISGHRSVSWYQQTPGQGLQFLFEYFSETQRNKGNFPGRFSGRQFSNSRSEMNVSTLELGDSALYLCASSLGQENYGYTFGSGTRLTVV.

V usage is TRBV7-2 and J usage is TRBJ2-2; TRBD2 matches 7 bases. Trimming removed 3 bases from V and 7 bases from J; junction bases left unmatched: 8. The CDR3 length is 15 residues. Germline V gene lookup returns CDR1 SGHTA and CDR2 FQGNSA. The DNA for the CDR3 is TGTGCCAGCAGCTTCACCAGCGGGACCAGCGGGGAGCTGTTTTTT. This gives the protein CASSFTSGTSGELFF.

This clonotype was found many times. This rearrangement joins TRBV12-3 or TRBV12-4 to TRBJ2-1; 9 positions match TRBD2. This CDR3 is 15 amino acids long. V was clipped by 5 bases and J by 2 bases; unmatched bases: 4. This CDR3 is CASSALAGTYNEQFF. The CDR3 nucleotides are TGTGCCAGCAGTGCCCTAGCGGGGACCTACAATGAGCAGTTCTTC.

Of note for this clonotype: An end of the junction differs from the germline gene, which may be a read error. The chain is built from TRBV12-3 or TRBV12-4 and TRBJ1-1; D is uncertain. CDR3 length: 13 residues. This chain's CDR3 is CASSRHSNAEAFF. The CDR3 bases are TGTGCCAGCAGCCGCCACTCGAACGCTGAAGCTTTCTTT.

This clonotype was counted ten times or more. V is TRBV20-1 and J is TRBJ2-1, with a possible D match to TRBD2 (6 bases). This CDR3 region has 15 residues. Trimming pared 0 bases from V and 3 bases from J, leaving 12 bases between. CDR1 and CDR2 from the germline V gene are DFQATT and SNEGSKA (reference sequence). The CDR3 protein is CSARDPGSDYNEQFF. In DNA form, the CDR3 reads TGCAGTGCTAGAGATCCCGGGAGTGACTACAATGAGCAGTTCTTC.

V is TRBV20-1 and J is TRBJ2-1; D is possibly TRBD1 (7 bases). Germline CDR1 is DFQATT and CDR2 is SNEGSKA (reference sequence). With 0 bases removed from V and 10 bases from J, the gap between germline ends came to 19 bases. This CDR3 has 15 amino acids. The DNA for the CDR3 is TGCAGTGCTAGAGATGCGGGGACAGCCGGCCAAGAGCAGTTCTTC. Translated: CSARDAGTAGQEQFF.